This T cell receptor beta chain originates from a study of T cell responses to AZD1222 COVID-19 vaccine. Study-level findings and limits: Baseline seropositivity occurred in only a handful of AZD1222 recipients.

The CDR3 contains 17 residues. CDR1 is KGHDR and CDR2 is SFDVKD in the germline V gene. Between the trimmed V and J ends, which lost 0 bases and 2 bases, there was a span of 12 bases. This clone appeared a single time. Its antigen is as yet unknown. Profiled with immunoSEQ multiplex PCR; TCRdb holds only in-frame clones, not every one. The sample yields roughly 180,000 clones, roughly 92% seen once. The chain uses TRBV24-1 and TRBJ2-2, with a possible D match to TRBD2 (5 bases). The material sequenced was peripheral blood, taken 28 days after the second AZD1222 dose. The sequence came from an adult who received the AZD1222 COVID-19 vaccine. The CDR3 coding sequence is TGTGCCACCAGTGATTTGTTGAGGGATGGCAACACCGGGGAGCTGTTTTTT. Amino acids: CATSDLLRDGNTGELFF.